A selection of T cell receptor beta chains follows, all from one sample in a study of blood T cell repertoires in COVID-19. Generated by immunoSEQ multiplex PCR, the TCRdb table keeps only in-frame clones and is missing some. This sample carries tens of thousands of clones, 75% to 85% of them seen once, and the ten largest clones take about 29%. The sample taken for sequencing was peripheral blood. These TCRs come from a woman at least 80 years old with acute or convalescent COVID-19. Both conserved end residues are part of each CDR3. Each record gives: V gene, J gene, clone size, CDR3 protein. Rows give clone size only sometimes, using once, few, many, or a class for an expanded clone.

TRBV10-3	TRBJ2-6	NA	CAISDVSGANVLTF
TRBV6-6	TRBJ1-4	NA	CASSYSGREDEKLFF
TRBV23-1	TRBJ2-1	NA	CASSQGVGSYNEQFF
TRBV5-1	TRBJ1-1	NA	CASSLGSRANTEAFF
TRBV7-2	TRBJ2-5	NA	CASSLARLAGGIETQYF
TRBV5-1	TRBJ2-3	NA	CASSTLGTSSTDTQYF
TRBV5-5	TRBJ1-3	NA	CASSFRTGIIPGNTIYF
TRBV5-1	TRBJ1-2	few	CASSLGAIGTGDGYTF
TRBV19	TRBJ2-4	NA	CASSIVFGGGDIQYF
TRBV7-9	TRBJ2-1	once	CASSLRGISYNEQFF
TRBV6-5	TRBJ2-3	NA	CASNQDGSTDTQYF
TRBV6-5	TRBJ2-7	NA	CASSYGRGPTYEQYF
TRBV19	TRBJ2-1	once	CASSMSGSPYNEQFF
TRBV7-8	TRBJ1-5	NA	CASSSAGTGDQPQHF
TRBV5-6	TRBJ1-1	NA	CASSLTGNTEAFF
TRBV7-2	TRBJ2-5	NA	CASSPGILLQETQYF
TRBV2	TRBJ1-1	NA	CASSEVTQGTEAFF
TRBV9	TRBJ1-2	NA	CASSAGQGDYGYTF
TRBV12-1	TRBJ2-2	NA	CASTQGGRAENTGELFF
TRBV7-6	TRBJ1-1	NA	CASSLEGPPSPTEAFF
TRBV9	TRBJ1-4	NA	CASSPRSGRPNEKLFF
TRBV25-1	TRBJ1-4	NA	CASMGQTNEKLFF
TRBV28	TRBJ2-3	NA	CASSPGGARGDTQYF
TRBV24-1	TRBJ2-1	few	CATSGRQGKYNEQFF
TRBV2	TRBJ1-2	NA	CASRPGQYGYTF
TRBV6-5	TRBJ1-2	NA	CASMGGAYGYTF
TRBV24-1	TRBJ2-4	NA	CATSEAGGAKNIQYF
TRBV7-2	TRBJ2-1	NA	CASSSPVAGESNEQFF
TRBV6-5	TRBJ2-1	NA	CASSPRTGVNEQFF
TRBV5-3	TRBJ2-7	NA	CARSLRRQGYHEQYF
TRBV13	TRBJ1-2	NA	CASSRWTDSGGYTF
TRBV7-9	TRBJ2-7	NA	CASSKGRRTSGSSYEQYF
TRBV11-3	TRBJ2-2	NA	CASSQRDRNTGELFF
TRBV2	TRBJ2-5	once	CASRGQVGWAQYF
TRBV7-9	TRBJ2-1	NA	CASTGTALNNEQFF
TRBV19	TRBJ2-1	once	CASSNIAGGPDNEQFF
TRBV6-4	TRBJ2-2	NA	CASTPTENTGELFF
TRBV24-1	TRBJ2-5	NA	CATSEAAASGTQYF
TRBV28	TRBJ2-5	NA	CASSLGGAGLETQYF
TRBV4-1	TRBJ2-7	NA	CASSQTGAAYEQYF
TRBV3-1/TRBV3-2	TRBJ2-3	NA	CASSQDEREAGTDTQYF
TRBV11-3	TRBJ1-6	NA	CASSFFSDSPLHF
TRBV5-1	TRBJ1-4	NA	CASSPGSSATNEKLFF
TRBV7-9	TRBJ1-4	few	CASSPTGTGNEKLFF
TRBV28	TRBJ2-2	NA	CASNKGGLNTGELFF
TRBV27	TRBJ1-5	once	CASSGGEQPQHF
TRBV13	TRBJ2-1	NA	CASSLIDNGIYNEQFF
TRBV18	TRBJ1-1	NA	CASSPRLGAGMNTEAFF
TRBV10-2	TRBJ2-1	NA	CASSESGAGLEQFF
TRBV4-1	TRBJ2-3	NA	CASSQGLGDFKRDPDTQYF
TRBV6-5	TRBJ2-3	NA	CASSRGWSTDTQYF
TRBV7-2	TRBJ1-5	NA	CASSLAVHSNQPQHF
TRBV6-5	TRBJ2-5	NA	CASSSGETQYF
TRBV13	TRBJ2-7	NA	CASSLGLAGVGEQYF
TRBV23-1	TRBJ2-1	NA	CASSQNLRGPGDEQFF